These 29 T cell receptor beta chains were all obtained from the same sample, sequenced in a study of control samples from healthy donors and cancer patients. This table comes from immunoSEQ multiplex PCR, and its TCRdb copy is limited to in-frame clones, with some not included. The sample includes about 110,000 clones, approximately 90% seen only once; the top ten take roughly 4%. Sequenced sample: PBMCs. The receptors shown here come from an older woman with lung cancer.

The DNA of the CDR3 is TGTGCCAGCAGTTTACTTCAGGAAAACGAGCAGTACTTC. Amino acid sequence: CASSLLQENEQYF. This rearrangement joins TRBV6-6 to TRBJ2-7; D not certain. CDR3 size: 13 residues. Germline loops: CDR1 MNHNY, CDR2 SVGAGI (reference sequence). Trimming left V 4 bases short and J 5 bases short, with 12 bases between.

The rearrangement uses TRBV7-3 and TRBJ2-7; 9 nucleotides match TRBD1. From germline, CDR1 is SGHTA and CDR2 FQGTGA. The V and J ends lost 5 bases and 4 bases, in that order; junction bases with no gene match: 6. The CDR3 covers 14 residues. For the CDR3, the DNA is TGTGCCAGCAGCCCCTACGGGACAGGGTACGAGCAGTACTTC. It is translated as CASSPYGTGYEQYF. The entire variable domain, with the rest obtained from reference TRBV7-3 and TRBJ2-7, is as follows: GAGVSQTPSNKVTEKGKYVELRCDPISGHTALYWYRQSLGQGPEFLIYFQGTGAADDSGLPNDRFFAVRPEGSVSTLKIQRTERGDSAVYLCASSPYGTGYEQYFGPGTRLTVT.

The CDR3 coding sequence is TGTGCCAGTAGTAAAGTGCCGGCCCAAGAGACCCAGTACTTC. Its protein is CASSKVPAQETQYF. This chain links TRBV19 with TRBJ2-5; D unresolved. V gave up 4 bases and J gave up 1 base, with 10 bases separating them. This CDR3 region has 14 residues. Per the germline V gene, CDR1 is LNHDA and CDR2 is SQIVND (reference sequence).

This clone was counted a single time. This chain links TRBV23-1 with TRBJ1-5, with 12 bases aligning to TRBD1. TRBV23-1 is flagged as an ORF with uncertain function. V dropped 0 bases and J dropped 0; count of bases not matched to a gene: 12. The CDR3 sequence is 21 residues long. CDR3 region: CASSQSLRDRGLSHSNQPQHF. The CDR3 DNA reads as TGCGCCAGCAGTCAATCACTAAGGGACAGGGGGCTATCCCATAGCAATCAGCCCCAGCATTTT.

The chain recombines TRBV24-1 with TRBJ1-5; possible D gene TRBD1, 6 bases. V lost 4 bases, J lost 2 bases, and 11 bases lay in between. Germline assignment: CDR1 KGHDR and CDR2 SFDVKD. This CDR3 region has 15 residues. The CDR3 DNA sequence: TGTGCCACCAGTGACGTACAGGGAGGCAATCAGCCCCAGCATTTT. It translates to CATSDVQGGNQPQHF.

V usage is TRBV6-6 and J usage is TRBJ2-7; perhaps D is TRBD1 or TRBD2 (5 bases each). Trimming removed 8 bases from V and 1 base from J, with 18 bases in between. Germline V lookup: CDR1 MNHNY, CDR2 SVGAGI (reference sequence). This CDR3 has 15 residues. CDR3 region: CASARTGTPSYEQYF. In nucleotides, the CDR3 is TGTGCCAGCGCGAGAACCGGGACCCCTTCCTACGAGCAGTACTTC.

The V gene is TRBV19, the J gene TRBJ2-7; 9 bases align to TRBD2. The CDR3 spans 16 residues. Trimming removed 1 base from V and 6 bases from J; junction bases left unmatched: 10. Germline V CDR1 and CDR2: LNHDA, SQIVND (reference sequence). The DNA of the CDR3 is TGTGCCAGTAGTATAGCCGGGACTAGCAGTTCCCGCGAGCAGTACTTC. Its translation is CASSIAGTSSSREQYF.

CDR3 nucleotides: TGTGCCAGCTTATCACTAAAAGGCCAGGTCCGGAACACCATATATTTT. Amino acids: CASLSLKGQVRNTIYF. The chain has TRBV19 and TRBJ1-3; D not resolved. V was trimmed by 9 bases and J by 7 bases, leaving 25 bases between them. CDR1 and CDR2 (germline): LNHDA, SQIVND (reference sequence). This CDR3 has 16 amino acids.

V gene TRBV18 combines with J gene TRBJ1-6, with 10 bases matching TRBD1. This CDR3 is 14 amino acids long. Looked up from germline, CDR1 is KGHSH and CDR2 is LQKENI. Trimming removed 2 bases from V and 8 bases from J; junction bases left unmatched: 0. The CDR3 here is CASSPGTGDSPLHF. For the CDR3, the DNA is TGTGCCAGCTCACCAGGGACAGGGGATTCACCCCTCCACTTT.

The V and J genes are TRBV6-6 and TRBJ2-5; D is uncertain. Trimming shortened V by 2 bases and J by 5 bases, and 6 bases separated the two germline ends. The V gene's germline CDR1 is MNHNY and CDR2 SVGAGI (reference sequence). CDR3 size: 12 residues. For the CDR3, the DNA is TGTGCCAGCAGTTACCTAAAGGAGACCCAGTACTTC. This encodes CASSYLKETQYF.

V is TRBV7-6 and J is TRBJ1-2; perhaps TRBD1 as D (5 bases). The V gene lost 1 base and the J gene lost 7 bases, with 22 bases spanning the gap. CDR3 length: 17 amino acids. The germline CDR1 and CDR2 sequences are SGHVS and FNYEAQ. The CDR3 region has the DNA TGTGCCAGCAGCTTAGGTCGGGGGACCCTTTTCGGGGGTGGCTACACCTTC. As protein: CASSLGRGTLFGGGYTF.

The rearrangement joins TRBV18 to TRBJ1-2, with D uncertain. The V and J ends lost 3 bases and 3 bases respectively, with 11 bases between them. CDR1 and CDR2 from the germline V gene are KGHSH and LQKENI. The CDR3 runs 14 residues. This chain's CDR3 is CASSPNVQDYGYTF. Here the CDR3 DNA reads TGTGCCAGCTCACCTAATGTCCAGGACTATGGCTACACCTTC. Full variable domain (outside the CDR3, taken from reference TRBV18 and TRBJ1-2): NAGVMQNPRHLVRRRGQEARLRCSPMKGHSHVYWYRQLPEEGLKFMVYLQKENIIDESGMPKERFSAEFPKEGPSILRIQQVVRGDSAAYFCASSPNVQDYGYTFGSGTRLTVV.

The chain's CDR3 is CASRAGTDSGNTIYF. As DNA, the CDR3 is TGTGCCAGCAGGGCCGGGACGGACTCTGGAAACACCATATATTTT. V gene TRBV5-4 combines with J gene TRBJ1-3, with D possibly being TRBD1 (5 bases). Germline V gene sequence: CDR1 SGHNT, CDR2 YYREEE (reference sequence). Trimming left V 5 bases short and J 0 bases short, with 12 bases between. The CDR3 is 15 amino acids.

V is TRBV2 and J is TRBJ1-6, with 9 bases identical to TRBD1. V lost 7 bases and J lost 7; bases outside the gene matches: 8. This CDR3 is 15 amino acids long. Germline values: CDR1 SNHLY, CDR2 FYNNEI. CDR3 coding DNA: TGTGCCAGCACGAGACAGGGGGGCGGCAATTCACCCCTCCACTTT. It yields the protein CASTRQGGGNSPLHF. Full variable domain (outside the CDR3, taken from reference TRBV2 and TRBJ1-6): EPEVTQTPSHQVTQMGQEVILRCVPISNHLYFYWYRQILGQKVEFLVSFYNNEISEKSEIFDDQFSVERPDGSNFTLKIRSTKLEDSAMYFCASTRQGGGNSPLHFGNGTRLTVT.

The J gene is TRBJ1-5, the V gene TRBV19; TRBD1 matches 9 bases. CDR1 and CDR2 (germline): LNHDA, SQIVND (reference sequence). After removal of 4 bases from V and 3 bases from J, the junction contained 4 bases not matched to a gene. The CDR3 totals 15 residues. The CDR3 DNA reads as TGTGCCAGTAGTACCACAGGGGGCCACAATCAGCCCCAGCATTTT. Its protein product is CASSTTGGHNQPQHF.

The count of this clone is one. The chain employs TRBV18 and TRBJ2-1, with 11 positions matching TRBD2. CDR1 and CDR2 (germline): KGHSH, LQKENI. The CDR3 length is 18 residues. Trimming cost V 5 bases and J 6 bases; bases outside gene matches: 15. The CDR3 here is CASSAGVLAGGVINEQFF. Here the CDR3 DNA reads TGTGCCAGCTCAGCCGGTGTCCTAGCGGGAGGTGTAATCAATGAGCAGTTCTTC.

This clone was seen just once. V gene TRBV7-6 combines with J gene TRBJ2-1; possible D gene TRBD2, 5 bases. The CDR3 loop spans 16 amino acids. Germline V CDR1 and CDR2: SGHVS, FNYEAQ. V was cut by 7 bases and J by 2 bases, with 18 bases left in between. The CDR3 region has the DNA TGTGCCAGCATCCTGAATGAGGGAGCCACCTACAATGAGCAGTTCTTC. Translation gives CASILNEGATYNEQFF.

This clone came up once. This sequence joins TRBV15 and TRBJ2-1; 9 bases line up with TRBD1. The CDR3 is 15 amino acids. The junction had 7 bases not matched to a gene; V was cut back by 5 bases and J by 5 bases. CDR1 and CDR2 from the germline V gene are LNHNV and YYDKDF (reference sequence). CDR3 sequence: CATSDGTGSNNEQFF. The CDR3 DNA reads TGTGCCACCAGCGACGGGACAGGGAGCAACAATGAGCAGTTCTTC.

The DNA for the CDR3 is TGCGCCAGCAGCTTAGGACAGGGGGCCATCGCAGATACGCAGTATTTT. Translating gives CASSLGQGAIADTQYF. V gene TRBV5-1 combines with J gene TRBJ2-3; 11 bases fit TRBD1. V gave up 2 bases and J gave up 4 bases; unmatched junction bases: 6. Germline CDR1 is SGHRS and CDR2 is YFSETQ. The length of the CDR3 is 16 residues.

J is TRBJ1-2 and V is TRBV3-1 (or the pseudogene TRBV3-2); D ambiguous. Looked up from germline, CDR1 is LGHDT and CDR2 is YNNKEL (reference sequence). The CDR3 sequence is 14 residues long. V lost 1 base, J lost 4 bases, and 10 bases lay in between. The CDR3 DNA reads TGTGCCAGCAGCCAAGTCAAGGAAGGCTATGGCTACACCTTC. Protein sequence: CASSQVKEGYGYTF.

The CDR3 here is CAWSVPQEKLFF. CDR3 nucleotides: TGTGCCTGGAGTGTACCGCAGGAAAAACTGTTTTTT. The V call is TRBV30, the J call TRBJ1-4; D is ambiguous. Germline V gives CDR1 GTSNPN, CDR2 SVGIG (reference sequence). V gave up 0 bases and J gave up 8 bases, with 7 bases separating them. The length of the CDR3 is 12 residues.

The CDR3 sequence: CASSLARDVPEAFF. DNA of the CDR3: TGTGCCAGCAGCTTAGCCAGGGACGTCCCTGAAGCTTTCTTT. J is TRBJ1-1 and V is TRBV7-8, with D possibly matching TRBD1 (5 bases). This CDR3 contains 14 residues. The V end was cut by 0 bases, the J end by 6 bases, with 11 bases between. Germline V gene data show CDR1 as SGHVS and CDR2 as FQNEAQ.

The rearrangement joins TRBV11-2 to TRBJ1-3; the D gene is possibly TRBD1 (6 bases). CDR3 size: 16 residues. V was pared by 0 bases and J by 1 base, with 10 bases between. Germline V lookup: CDR1 SGHAT, CDR2 FQNNGV. The CDR3 nucleotides are TGTGCCAGCAGCTTAGACCTGACAGGTTCTGGAAACACCATATATTTT. This encodes CASSLDLTGSGNTIYF.

This clone was detected a few times. J is TRBJ2-5 and V is TRBV2, with D possibly matching TRBD1 (6 bases). The CDR3 runs to 12 residues. The germline V gene has CDR1 SNHLY and CDR2 FYNNEI. The V end was cut by 8 bases, the J end by 6 bases, with 13 bases between. CDR3 nucleotides: TGTGCCAGCGGGTCAGGGGCAAAGACCCAGTACTTC. This encodes CASGSGAKTQYF.

The chain joins TRBV6-2 or TRBV6-3 to TRBJ2-7; D is ambiguous. Trimming shortened V by 5 bases and J by 3 bases, and 5 bases separated the two germline ends. The V gene's germline CDR1 is MNHEY and CDR2 SVGEGT. The CDR3 covers 11 residues. The CDR3: CASSVHYEQYF. In nucleotides, the CDR3 is TGTGCCAGCAGTGTCCACTACGAGCAGTACTTC.

V and J are TRBV19 and TRBJ1-2; tentatively, D is TRBD1 (5 bases). Between the trimmed V and J ends, which lost 3 bases and 5 bases, there was a span of 19 bases. Germline V CDR1 and CDR2: LNHDA, SQIVND (reference sequence). CDR3 size: 16 residues. CDR3 DNA: TGTGCCAGTAGTATCGGGGCCGGAGGAATAGGGTATGGCTACACCTTC. Translating it yields CASSIGAGGIGYGYTF.

The rearrangement joins TRBV24-1 to TRBJ1-1; D is possibly TRBD1 (5 bases). There are 14 residues in the CDR3. V was pared by 4 bases and J by 1 base, with 9 bases between. The germline CDR1 and CDR2 sequences are KGHDR and SFDVKD. The chain's CDR3 is CATSEAGPNTEAFF. CDR3 DNA: TGTGCCACCAGTGAGGCAGGGCCGAACACTGAAGCTTTCTTT.

The chain joins TRBV29-1 to TRBJ1-2, with D possibly being TRBD1 (5 bases). The length of the CDR3 is 13 residues. Germline CDR1 is SQVTM and CDR2 is ANQGSEA. Trimming removed 8 bases at V and 1 base at J, with 14 bases between. CDR3 protein: CSSTEQNNYGYTF. The CDR3 DNA reads as TGCAGCTCGACAGAGCAGAATAACTATGGCTACACCTTC. The complete variable domain, with remaining parts taken from reference TRBV29-1 and TRBJ1-2, reads SAVISQKPSRDICQRGTSLTIQCQVDSQVTMMFWYRQQPGQSLTLIATANQGSEATYESGFVIDKFPISRPNLTFSTLTVSNMSPEDSSIYLCSSTEQNNYGYTFGSGTRLTVV.

The chain recombines TRBV13 with TRBJ2-1, with a weak D call TRBD1 (5 bases). From germline, CDR1 is PRHDT and CDR2 FYEKMQ (reference sequence). V lost 0 bases and J 5 bases, leaving 8 bases between the germline ends. This CDR3 is built from 14 residues. CDR3 residues: CASSLGRVNNEQFF. CDR3 bases: TGTGCCAGCAGCTTAGGCAGGGTGAACAATGAGCAGTTCTTC.